This passage covers 9 T cell receptor beta chains from one sample sequenced in a study of cytomegalovirus exposure and HLA in healthy donors. PCR was performed using 60 Vbeta and 13 Jbeta primers. Method: immunoSEQ multiplex PCR; TCRdb's copy keeps in-frame clones and lacks some. The repertoire holds roughly 120,000 clones, with less than 80% as singletons. The specimen sequenced was PBMCs. The origin of the receptors is a woman in her forties or fifties in good health and CMV-seropositive.

The chain is built from TRBV10-2 and TRBJ1-1; the D gene is possibly TRBD1 (5 bases). Trimming shortened V by 0 bases and J by 8 bases, and 7 bases separated the two germline ends. Germline V gene lookup returns CDR1 WSHSY and CDR2 SAAADI. This CDR3 spans 12 amino acids. The CDR3 nucleotides are TGCGCCAGCAGTGAGTCGGGGCGGGAAGCTTTCTTT. It codes for CASSESGREAFF.

The chain couples TRBV5-1 to TRBJ1-1; TRBD1 aligns across 7 bases. The V gene end was trimmed by 4 bases and the J gene end by 7 bases; junction bases not matched to a gene: 10. CDR3 length: 14 amino acids. Germline-derived CDR1 and CDR2 are SGHRS and YFSETQ. The CDR3 DNA is TGCGCCAGCAGCCCAGGCAGGGGGAACGGTGAAGCTTTCTTT. Protein: CASSPGRGNGEAFF.

The rearrangement joins TRBV6-5 to TRBJ1-1; 7 bases agree with TRBD1. The germline V gene encodes CDR1 MNHEY and CDR2 SVGAGI. This CDR3 spans 14 amino acids. V lost 1 base, J lost 2 bases, and 1 base stayed unmatched. Here the CDR3 DNA reads TGTGCCAGCAGTTACTGGGACAGAAACACTGAAGCTTTCTTT. Translated, it gives CASSYWDRNTEAFF.

V is TRBV5-4 and J is TRBJ2-1; possible D gene TRBD2, 6 bases. This CDR3 comprises 15 residues. Germline V CDR1 and CDR2: SGHNT, YYREEE (reference sequence). Trimming shortened V by 1 base and J by 8 bases, and 16 bases separated the two germline ends. CDR3 in DNA: TGTGCCAGCAGCTTGTCGGACTACCAAGGGGATGAGCAGTTCTTC. This gives the protein CASSLSDYQGDEQFF.

The chain uses TRBV19 and TRBJ1-5; 8 bases are shared with TRBD1. The ends lost 7 bases at V and 6 bases at J; junction bases unmatched: 8. The CDR3 is 14 amino acids. Germline V gene lookup returns CDR1 LNHDA and CDR2 SQIVND (reference sequence). CDR3 in DNA: TGTGCCAGTAAGGGAGGACAGGGAGGTCAGCCCCAGCATTTT. Amino acids: CASKGGQGGQPQHF.

The chain joins TRBV7-9 to TRBJ2-2; tentatively, D is TRBD1 (6 bases). The CDR3 sequence is 15 residues long. CDR1 and CDR2 (germline): SEHNR, FQNEAQ (reference sequence). Deletions cut 4 bases from V and 2 bases from J, with 11 bases between. The CDR3 is CASSYAGDNTGELFF. CDR3 coding DNA: TGTGCCAGCAGCTACGCAGGGGACAACACCGGGGAGCTGTTTTTT.

The V call is TRBV30, the J call TRBJ1-5; possible D gene TRBD1, 6 bases. The CDR3 extends over 14 amino acids. Trimming removed 8 bases from V and 7 bases from J, with 21 bases in between. Germline loops: CDR1 GTSNPN, CDR2 SVGIG (reference sequence). CDR3 amino acids: CAVDTGFGGQPQHF. The CDR3 nucleotides are TGTGCCGTGGATACAGGGTTCGGTGGGCAGCCCCAGCATTTT.

V gene TRBV6-4 combines with J gene TRBJ2-3; 10 bases fit TRBD1. With V trimmed by 3 bases and J by 1 base, 4 bases remained unmatched. Germline lookup yields CDR1 MRHNA and CDR2 SNTAGT. The CDR3 sequence is 16 residues long. In DNA, the CDR3 is TGTGCCAGCAGTGAGGCCGGGACAGGGGGCACAGATACGCAGTATTTT. Translated: CASSEAGTGGTDTQYF.

The chain couples TRBV13 to TRBJ2-7; 9 bases agree with TRBD2. Germline loops: CDR1 PRHDT, CDR2 FYEKMQ (reference sequence). The CDR3 contains 16 residues. Losses at the gene ends were 5 bases for V and 4 bases for J; bases not matched to a gene: 12. The CDR3 DNA reads TGTGCCAGCAGCCGATTAGCGGGAGATGAACGGTACGAGCAGTACTTC. It yields the protein CASSRLAGDERYEQYF.